These 17 T cell receptor beta chains share one sample of origin, sequenced in a study of T cells in Graves' hyperthyroidism and ophthalmopathy. The TCR beta CDR3 regions underwent amplification using RNA transcripts as the source. Using the HTBI primer set, a first-round RT-PCR was run on the TCR CDR3. Via MiXCR, TCRdb re-called the multiplex PCR reads, giving one row per CDR3 protein. This table holds 660,000 or so distinct CDR3 sequences, about 45% found once. Sequencing was performed on peripheral blood or thyroid tissue (not recorded which). All receptors come from an adult man with Graves' disease, either hyperthyroidism or ophthalmopathy (not recorded which).

This clonotype was recorded many times. The chain employs TRBV13 and TRBJ1-1; D is perhaps TRBD1 (6 bases). V dropped 9 bases and J dropped 3 bases, with 17 bases sitting between them. The CDR3 runs to 14 residues. Germline V gene data show CDR1 as PRHDT and CDR2 as FYEKMQ (reference sequence). As DNA, the CDR3 is TGTGCCAGTGCCCGGGCAGGGGACGACACTGAAGCTTTCTTT. Protein: CASARAGDDTEAFF.

This clonotype showed up many times. The V and J genes are TRBV12-3 or TRBV12-4 and TRBJ2-5; 8 nucleotides match TRBD2. The CDR3 spans 14 residues. Unmatched junction bases numbered 6, after V lost 4 bases and J lost 5 bases. The CDR3, as DNA: TGTGCCAGCAGTTGGACGGGGGGGCACGAGACCCAGTACTTC. This gives the protein CASSWTGGHETQYF.

In its sample, this clonotype was seen a few times. The gene calls are TRBV6-1 and TRBJ1-2; no clear D. Trimming pared 3 bases from V and 4 bases from J, leaving 9 bases between. Per germline, CDR1 MNHNS and CDR2 SASEGT. This CDR3 has 13 amino acids. CDR3 DNA sequence: TGTGCCAGCAGTGAGTTAAGTATCTATGGCTACACCTTC. Encoded protein: CASSELSIYGYTF.

Notes on this clonotype: Being one base from a much bigger clone, this may be a read error. The V and J genes are TRBV2 and TRBJ1-5, with D unclear. CDR1 and CDR2 from the germline V gene are SNHLY and FYNNEI. The CDR3 spans 15 residues. The chain's CDR3 is CAISAADTINQPQHF. The CDR3 DNA follows: TGTGCCATCAGTGCAGCGGATACTATCAATCAGCCCCAGCATTTT.

Many counts were recorded for this clonotype. The V and J genes are TRBV29-1 and TRBJ1-1; no reliable D call. The CDR3 totals 16 residues. V dropped 4 bases and J dropped 0 bases, with 18 bases sitting between them. Germline assignment: CDR1 SQVTM and CDR2 ANQGSEA. The CDR3 loop reads CSVVQIVGVMNTEAFF. The CDR3 DNA reads as TGCAGCGTTGTCCAAATAGTCGGCGTCATGAACACTGAAGCTTTCTTT.

The chain employs TRBV10-3 and TRBJ2-5; 9 nucleotides agree with TRBD1. CDR1 and CDR2 from the germline V gene are ENHRY and SYGVKD. Germline trimming cut 6 bases from V and 1 base from J; bases unmatched to any gene: 9. The CDR3 has 16 amino acids. CDR3 region: CAISAGQGTAQETQYF. The CDR3 bases are TGTGCCATCAGCGCAGGACAGGGGACAGCCCAAGAGACCCAGTACTTC.

Comment on this clonotype: A read error is possible here, since a much larger clone lies one base away. J is TRBJ2-7 and V is TRBV2; D gene uncertain. The CDR3 is 14 residues long. Germline V gives CDR1 SNHLY, CDR2 FYNNEI. CDR3 coding DNA: TGTGCCAACAGTGATGGTCCCCCGGACTACGAGCAGTACTTC. It encodes CANSDGPPDYEQYF.

The chain is built from TRBV29-1 and TRBJ1-3; weak D call: TRBD1 (5 bases). Trimming removed 5 bases at V and 3 bases at J, with 11 bases between. Germline CDR1 reads SQVTM; CDR2 reads ANQGSEA. CDR3 length: 13 residues. This CDR3 reads CSVMPGFGNTIYF. CDR3 bases: TGCAGCGTTATGCCAGGGTTTGGAAACACCATATATTTT.

In its sample, this clonotype was seen many times. The rearrangement links TRBV5-1 to TRBJ1-6, with 9 bases that match TRBD1. V lost 3 bases and J lost 9; bases outside the gene matches: 7. This CDR3 region has 15 residues. Germline V CDR1 and CDR2: SGHRS, YFSETQ. In DNA form, the CDR3 reads TGCGCCAGCAGCTCCGGGACAGGGCAGGGTTCACCCCTCCACTTT. This codes for CASSSGTGQGSPLHF.

The genes are TRBV20-1 and TRBJ1-5; D is undetermined. CDR3 length: 12 amino acids. CDR1 DFQATT and CDR2 SNEGSKA come from the germline V gene (reference sequence). The CDR3 nucleotides read TGCAGATCCACTTATAGCAATCAGCCCCAGCATTTT. Translating it yields CRSTYSNQPQHF.

This clonotype was detected many times. The J gene is TRBJ2-5, the V gene TRBV7-9; the D gene is possibly TRBD2 (6 bases). The ends were cut back, 3 bases at V and 3 bases at J, with 11 bases in the middle. CDR1 SEHNR and CDR2 FQNEAQ come from the germline V gene (reference sequence). The CDR3 length is 14 residues. The DNA for the CDR3 is TGTGCCAGCAGCTTGGGGGGTAATAAAGAGACCCAGTACTTC. Encoded protein: CASSLGGNKETQYF.

The table lists this clonotype with many counts. The chain uses TRBV7-2 and TRBJ1-5, with unresolved D. CDR1 is SGHTA, CDR2 FQGNSA, per germline. This CDR3 comprises 15 residues. The germline V and J ends were trimmed by 0 bases and 1 base, with 7 bases remaining between them. The CDR3 region is CASSLAGSSNQPQHF. The CDR3, as DNA: TGTGCCAGCAGCTTAGCCGGGTCCAGCAATCAGCCCCAGCATTTT.

This clonotype was observed at least ten times. The chain links TRBV7-9 to TRBJ1-1; D uncertain. The ends were cut back, 0 bases at V and 2 bases at J, with 10 bases in the middle. The CDR3 length is 15 residues. CDR1 is SEHNR and CDR2 is FQNEAQ in the germline V gene (reference sequence). CDR3 sequence (DNA): TGTGCCAGCAGCTTAGCGCTGGGGTCTAACACTGAAGCTTTCTTT. It is translated as CASSLALGSNTEAFF.

V is TRBV6-1 and J is TRBJ1-5; TRBD1 is a possible D gene (5 bases). Germline CDR1 reads MNHNS; CDR2 reads SASEGT. The CDR3 extends over 15 amino acids. V dropped 6 bases and J dropped 3 bases, with 15 bases sitting between them. In DNA, the CDR3 is TGTGCCAGCAGCCGTTCTATGGACAACAATCAGCCCCAGCATTTT. Translated, it gives CASSRSMDNNQPQHF.

This sequence joins TRBV11-2 and TRBJ1-3, with 7 nucleotides matching TRBD1. The germline CDR1 and CDR2 sequences are SGHAT and FQNNGV. This CDR3 contains 16 residues. The J segment lost 0 bases and the V segment lost 8 bases, leaving 10 bases of the junction unmatched. CDR3 amino acids: CASFLGTASSGNTIYF. In DNA, the CDR3 is TGTGCCAGCTTCCTTGGGACAGCTTCCTCTGGAAACACCATATATTTT.

The sample holds many counts of this clonotype. This CDR3 is CASSDGGNEKLFF. In nucleotides, the CDR3 is TGTGCCAGCAGTGATGGCGGGAATGAAAAACTGTTTTTT. The rearrangement joins TRBV2 to TRBJ1-4; no definite D call. Germline V gene sequence: CDR1 SNHLY, CDR2 FYNNEI. The germline V and J ends were trimmed by 3 bases and 5 bases, with 7 bases remaining between them. CDR3 length equals 13 residues.

The chain employs TRBV25-1 and TRBJ1-1, with D unresolved. Germline-derived CDR1 and CDR2 are MGHDK and SYGVNS. Trimming shortened V by 6 bases and J by 5 bases, and 16 bases separated the two germline ends. The CDR3 extends over 14 amino acids. This chain's CDR3 is CASRDRGRSTEAFF. The CDR3 nucleotides are TGTGCCAGCAGAGATAGAGGACGGAGTACTGAAGCTTTCTTT.